This TCR beta chain was sequenced in a study of T cells in Graves' hyperthyroidism and ophthalmopathy (dated by TCRdb to between 2017 and 2020). Context from the whole study: Peripheral blood samples were taken at initial diagnosis, before any treatment was given. To identify TCR V-J signatures that set the groups apart, the researchers used a discovery cohort of about a hundred patients, made up of about 44 with Graves' ophthalmopathy and some 60 with stable Graves' hyperthyroidism. Prospective prediction of ophthalmopathy was tested in an independent validation cohort of approximately 18 hyperthyroidism patients and 17 patients who later progressed to ophthalmopathy. The roughly 100 discovery patients were randomly split 7:3 into training and test sets. In six Graves' hyperthyroidism patients, the study also compared T-cell repertoires from thyroid tissue with T-cell repertoires from blood. Following sampling, methimazole starting at 30 mg daily was given to hyperthyroidism patients, and high-dose intravenous methylprednisolone was given to ophthalmopathy patients. TCR Vbeta CDR3 sequencing of some 140 peripheral blood samples (43 ophthalmopathy, about 80 hyperthyroidism and around 17 progressor patients) is reported in the paper.

What the study reported, not specific to this receptor: Most expanded thyroid clonotypes (frequency above 0.001) were also detected in blood, suggesting blood repertoires may reflect thyroid immune responses. Ophthalmopathy was separated from stable hyperthyroidism by a 13 V-J signature model, with approximately 86% sensitivity and roughly 81% specificity obtained in cross-validation and 80%/75% obtained in testing. During validation, the model predicted progression to ophthalmopathy a median of approximately six months ahead of onset, with 70.59% sensitivity and 72% to 80% specificity. Sample size was not statistically predetermined, and blinding of investigators to group allocation was not performed.

There are many counts of this clonotype. Its antigen target is currently unknown. No clone much larger than this one lies a single base away; base qualities are absent. V was cut back by 2 bases and J by 7 bases, leaving a gap of 9 bases between them. In the germline V gene, CDR1 corresponds to SGHTA and CDR2 to FQGNSA. From the cysteine up to the phenylalanine, the CDR3 has a length of 13 residues. CDR3 DNA is the only sequence kept; it has 39 bases, read in frame from the first base. Stable Graves' hyperthyroidism was defined as the absence of progression to ophthalmopathy over 18 months of follow-up. The hyperthyroidism patients were between 18 and 65 years old and newly diagnosed, with a disease duration of less than 2 months. Any patient with an uncontrolled infection, another autoimmune disease, pregnancy or lactation was excluded. Diagnoses were established on the basis of clinical symptoms, serum thyroxine and TRAb, thyroid ultrasound, and orbital computed tomography. PBMCs were separated from approximately 10 ml of fresh peripheral blood using Ficoll-Paque density gradient centrifugation. Trizol reagent was used to extract total RNA, and RNA quality was then checked on an Agilent 2100 Bioanalyzer.

Amplification of TCR beta CDR3 regions was carried out from RNA transcripts. For the first round of RT-PCR on the TCR CDR3, the HTBI primer set was used together with the Qiagen OneStep RT-PCR kit. Libraries were constructed in a second round of multiplex PCR, after which size selection and purification were performed. The libraries were sequenced on an Illumina HiSeq2000 using paired-end 100 bp reads. The authors' analysis ran thus. SOAPnuke was used to process the raw data, removing reads that contained adapters or uncalled bases, had a mean Phred below 15, or lacked an exact match to the constant primer or identifier. High-quality paired reads were merged with COPE v1.2.5, and unique nucleotide sequences were defined as clonotypes. MiTCR v1.1 was used to align the clonotypes against IMGT TRBV, TRBD and TRBJ reference segments. The analysis included only V-J combinations with a frequency above 0.0001, which together covered more than 99% of the repertoires. A TCS score was defined as the ratio of F50 (clonal expansion) to E x V (chaos), with BLOSUM62-based TCRdist applied between CDR3 peptides within each V-J. Welch's t-statistics and random forest reduced fewer than 600 V-J features to roughly 13, which were used in a naive Bayes classifier (R e1071). TCRdb reprocessing: public reads trimmed at Q25 with fastp, clones called with MiXCR, in-frame beta chains kept. Each CDR3 protein appears once, grouped with its most common genes and DNA. The V and J calls and clone size are TCRdb's, not the authors'. Within this sample are approximately 590,000 distinct CDR3 sequences, with less than 20% of them counted one time only. About 7% of the sample goes to the ten largest clones.

Sequenced material: blood. The chain is assembled from TRBV7-2 and TRBJ2-1; the D segment may tentatively be TRBD1 or TRBD2, each giving 6 matched bases. The TCR was taken from a woman in her thirties with Graves' hyperthyroidism. The CDR3 reads CASSLWGANEQFF. Read as DNA, the sequence is TGTGCCAGCAGCTTATGGGGGGCTAATGAGCAGTTCTTC.